The 10 T cell receptor beta chains below all came from one sample that was sequenced in a study of cytomegalovirus exposure and HLA in healthy donors. Amplification used 60 Vbeta primers and 13 Jbeta primers. This table comes from immunoSEQ multiplex PCR, and its TCRdb copy is limited to in-frame clones, with some not included. The sample has roughly 180,000 clones, 75% to 90% seen once; the top ten hold 1%. Sequenced: PBMCs. The origin of the receptors is a boy younger than 10 in good health and CMV-seronegative.

This clone was found a few times. CDR3 protein: CASGSAGRGAYEQYF. CDR3 in DNA: TGTGCCAGTGGATCGGCGGGCCGGGGGGCCTACGAGCAGTACTTC. This chain uses TRBV19 with TRBJ2-7, with 7 bases identical to TRBD2. This CDR3 has 15 amino acids. V was clipped by 8 bases and J by 2 bases; unmatched bases: 12. Germline V CDR1 and CDR2: LNHDA, SQIVND (reference sequence).

V usage is TRBV18 and J usage is TRBJ2-3, with a possible D match to TRBD1 (6 bases). CDR3 length: 15 amino acids. V was cut by 3 bases and J by 4 bases, with 14 bases left in between. Germline CDR1 KGHSH, CDR2 LQKENI. CDR3 coding DNA: TGTGCCAGCTCACCTTCCGGGACAAGGTCAGATACGCAGTATTTT. Its protein product is CASSPSGTRSDTQYF.

DNA of the CDR3: TGTGCCAGCAGTGACGGATTTGGGCAGAATGAAAAACTGTTTTTT. Its protein is CASSDGFGQNEKLFF. The V call is TRBV6-4, the J call TRBJ1-4; D not certain. This CDR3 is built from 15 residues. Germline CDR1 reads MRHNA; CDR2 reads SNTAGT. V was trimmed by 2 bases and J by 5 bases, leaving 12 bases between them.

The genes are TRBV19 and TRBJ2-3, with D perhaps matching TRBD2 (5 bases). Germline loops: CDR1 LNHDA, CDR2 SQIVND (reference sequence). This CDR3 is 14 amino acids long. Trimming removed 4 bases from V and 0 bases from J, with 8 bases in between. CDR3 in DNA: TGTGCCAGTAGTACCCTAGCTAGCACAGATACGCAGTATTTT. Translation: CASSTLASTDTQYF.

The V call is TRBV5-4, the J call TRBJ2-5, with 15 bases matching TRBD2. CDR3 size: 17 residues. J was trimmed by 2 bases and V by 4 bases; bases with no gene match: 6. Germline V gives CDR1 SGHNT, CDR2 YYREEE (reference sequence). The DNA for the CDR3 is TGTGCCAGCAGCCGAGGACTAGCGGGAGGGGAACAAGAGACCCAGTACTTC. Encoded protein: CASSRGLAGGEQETQYF.

This chain links TRBV7-9 with TRBJ1-1; possible D gene TRBD1, 5 bases. V lost 2 bases and J 3 bases, leaving 10 bases between the germline ends. The CDR3 is 14 residues long. Per germline, CDR1 SEHNR and CDR2 FQNEAQ (reference sequence). The CDR3 spells CASSLYRGDTEAFF. CDR3 sequence (DNA): TGTGCCAGCAGCTTATATCGGGGGGACACTGAAGCTTTCTTT.

This sequence joins TRBV2 and TRBJ2-7; D is perhaps TRBD1 (6 bases). Trimming stripped 5 bases from V and 5 bases from J, with 10 bases between. Germline assignment: CDR1 SNHLY and CDR2 FYNNEI. The CDR3 consists of 12 residues. In nucleotides, the CDR3 is TGTGCCAGCAGTCAGGGGAGCAACGAGCAGTACGTC. Protein sequence: CASSQGSNEQYV.

The chain uses TRBV5-4 and TRBJ1-1; D is possibly TRBD1 (6 bases). Germline V gives CDR1 SGHNT, CDR2 YYREEE (reference sequence). CDR3 length equals 15 residues. V lost 1 base and J 4 bases, leaving 14 bases between the germline ends. The CDR3 region has the DNA TGTGCCAGCAGCTTGATTACAGGGAAGGGCACTGAAGCTTTCTTT. Protein: CASSLITGKGTEAFF.

CDR3 in amino acids: CASSLVTGGPGANVLTF. The DNA of the CDR3 is TGCGCCAGCAGCTTAGTCACAGGGGGACCTGGGGCCAACGTCCTGACTTTC. The chain has TRBV5-1 and TRBJ2-6; 8 bases are a match to TRBD1. CDR1 is SGHRS and CDR2 is YFSETQ in the germline V gene. V shed 2 bases, J shed 2 bases, and the junction held 6 bases outside the gene matches. This CDR3 spans 17 amino acids.

This clone was seen only once. This chain connects TRBV6-5 to TRBJ2-7, with D possibly matching TRBD2 (6 bases). This CDR3 spans 15 amino acids. V was cut by 5 bases and J by 2 bases, with 16 bases left in between. Germline values: CDR1 MNHEY, CDR2 SVGAGI. CDR3 residues: CASSRDSKGTYEQYV. The DNA for the CDR3 is TGTGCCAGCAGTCGGGACTCAAAGGGCACCTACGAGCAGTACGTC.